Shown below are 18 T cell receptor beta chains from a single sample sequenced in a study of radiotherapy plus CTLA-4 blockade in lung cancer. Sequencing was performed with immunoSEQ multiplex PCR; in TCRdb, only in-frame clones are kept and a portion is missing. The top ten hold around 17% of the sample, which has some 30,000 clones, about 79% seen once. Specimen: peripheral blood, collected from a patient treated with radiotherapy plus ipilimumab. These receptors all come from a human donor with non-small cell lung cancer that progressed on radiotherapy plus ipilimumab.

V is TRBV2 and J is TRBJ2-4, with D possibly being TRBD2 (6 bases). The CDR3 length is 12 residues. Trimming removed 8 bases at V and 5 bases at J, with 10 bases between. Germline V gives CDR1 SNHLY, CDR2 FYNNEI. DNA for the CDR3: TGTGCCAGCGGACCGGGGGAAAACATTCAGTACTTC. It encodes CASGPGENIQYF.

In its sample, this clone was seen a few times. The chain joins TRBV28 to TRBJ1-2, with 10 positions matching TRBD1. CDR3 length: 15 residues. V shed 5 bases and J 6 bases; nucleotides not matched to a gene: 9. Germline lookup yields CDR1 MDHEN and CDR2 SYDVKM. The CDR3 loop is CASSPGTGELDGYTF. DNA of the CDR3: TGTGCCAGCAGTCCCGGGACAGGGGAACTAGATGGCTACACCTTC.

The chain carries TRBV27 and TRBJ2-3; 11 nucleotides match TRBD1. The CDR3 loop spans 17 amino acids. The germline V gene encodes CDR1 MNHEY and CDR2 SMNVEV (reference sequence). The trim removed 5 bases at V and 2 bases at J, leaving 9 bases unmatched. This CDR3 is CASSPWMGQGDTDTQYF. CDR3 DNA: TGTGCCAGCAGTCCTTGGATGGGACAGGGGGACACAGATACGCAGTATTTT.

The J gene is TRBJ2-1, the V gene TRBV5-8; D perhaps matches TRBD2 (5 bases). Trimming removed 4 bases from V and 4 bases from J, with 21 bases in between. CDR1 is SGHTS, CDR2 YDEGEE, per germline. The CDR3 is 17 residues long. In nucleotides, the CDR3 is TGTGCCAGCAGCCCCGTCACGGACTCCCGGGGTTACAATGAGCAGTTCTTC. Its translation: CASSPVTDSRGYNEQFF.

The DNA of the CDR3 is TGCGCCAGCAGCCAAGAAGAGTCCACTGCGGGAAACACAGATACGCAGTATTTT. Translated, it gives CASSQEESTAGNTDTQYF. The V call is TRBV4-1, the J call TRBJ2-3; tentatively, D is TRBD2 (6 bases). There are 18 residues in the CDR3. V was clipped by 0 bases and J by 2 bases, with 18 bases between them. In germline, CDR1 is MGHRA, CDR2 YSYEKL.

The chain joins TRBV15 to TRBJ1-2, with D possibly being TRBD1 (5 bases). Trimming cost V 1 base and J 4 bases, with 19 bases left between them. The length of the CDR3 is 17 residues. Looked up from germline, CDR1 is LNHNV and CDR2 is YYDKDF (reference sequence). The CDR3 sequence is CATSRGGNWDTLYGYTF. CDR3 in DNA: TGTGCCACCAGCAGAGGGGGGAATTGGGATACTCTCTATGGCTACACCTTC.

This chain uses TRBV19 with TRBJ2-1; 10 bases agree with TRBD1. Germline V gene data show CDR1 as LNHDA and CDR2 as SQIVND (reference sequence). Germline trimming cut 9 bases from V and 9 bases from J; bases unmatched to any gene: 8. The CDR3 consists of 13 residues. CDR3 in DNA: TGTGCCAGCGGCGGGACAGGGGAAGGTGAGCAGTTCTTC. Translating it yields CASGGTGEGEQFF.

The chain employs TRBV6-1 and TRBJ2-5; 9 bases fit TRBD2. This CDR3 region has 15 residues. Trimming cost V 4 bases and J 4 bases; bases outside gene matches: 7. Germline V gene sequence: CDR1 MNHNS, CDR2 SASEGT. CDR3: CASSVAGGLGETQYF. DNA of the CDR3: TGTGCCAGCAGTGTGGCGGGGGGGCTTGGAGAGACCCAGTACTTC.

This chain uses TRBV18 with TRBJ2-7, with D perhaps matching TRBD1 or TRBD2 (5 bases each). Germline V lookup: CDR1 KGHSH, CDR2 LQKENI. The CDR3 has 15 residues. Trimming took 6 bases from V and 3 from J, leaving 18 bases between them. In DNA form, the CDR3 reads TGTGCCAGCTCTATGGGACGGACCGAGAACTACGAGCAGTACTTC. It yields the protein CASSMGRTENYEQYF.

This clone was observed a handful of times. DNA for the CDR3: TGTGCCAGCAGTCCACAGGTATCCTATGGCTACACCTTC. It is translated as CASSPQVSYGYTF. The chain has TRBV2 and TRBJ1-2, with a tentative D call TRBD1 (5 bases). The CDR3 loop spans 13 amino acids. The V gene lost 5 bases and the J gene lost 4 bases, with 11 bases spanning the gap. Germline-derived CDR1 and CDR2 are SNHLY and FYNNEI.

This clone has a handful of counts. The chain is built from TRBV5-1 and TRBJ1-1; no definite D call. V lost 0 bases and J 4 bases, leaving 10 bases between the germline ends. CDR1 is SGHRS, CDR2 YFSETQ, per germline. The length of the CDR3 is 14 residues. CDR3 sequence: CASSLVTDGTEAFF. Written as DNA, the CDR3 is TGCGCCAGCAGCTTGGTTACGGATGGCACTGAAGCTTTCTTT.

V and J are TRBV28 and TRBJ2-1; 12 positions match TRBD2. V lost 6 bases, J lost 2 bases, and 2 bases stayed unmatched. The CDR3 loop spans 15 amino acids. The germline V gene has CDR1 MDHEN and CDR2 SYDVKM. The CDR3 loop is CASRRTSGTYNEQFF. CDR3 nucleotide sequence: TGTGCCAGCAGACGGACTAGCGGGACCTACAATGAGCAGTTCTTC.

This clone came up once. The chain combines TRBV9 with TRBJ2-2; 8 bases align to TRBD1. Germline V gives CDR1 SGDLS, CDR2 YYNGEE. This CDR3 is 16 amino acids long. The V segment lost 3 bases and the J segment 5 bases; nucleotides outside the gene matches: 9. DNA for the CDR3: TGTGCCAGCAGCGCAGACAGGACAGGGTTGACCGGGGAGCTGTTTTTT. Translating gives CASSADRTGLTGELFF.

V gene TRBV11-2 combines with J gene TRBJ2-7, with 10 bases fitting TRBD2. Trimming cost V 5 bases and J 0 bases; bases outside gene matches: 4. This CDR3 region has 15 residues. Germline assignment: CDR1 SGHAT and CDR2 FQNNGV. CDR3 coding DNA: TGTGCCAGCAGCCTCTCTAGCGGGAGCTCCTACGAGCAGTACTTC. Translating gives CASSLSSGSSYEQYF.

The V and J genes are TRBV30 and TRBJ1-2, with 9 bases identical to TRBD1. Trimming took 7 bases from V and 8 from J; bases not matched to a gene: 11. The CDR3 has 13 amino acids. Germline V gives CDR1 GTSNPN, CDR2 SVGIG (reference sequence). This CDR3 reads CASSRDRVRGYTF. In DNA, the CDR3 is TGTGCCTCCTCCCGGGACAGGGTCCGGGGCTACACCTTC.

J is TRBJ2-7 and V is TRBV6-5; TRBD1 or TRBD2 may be the D gene (5 bases each). The CDR3 loop spans 14 amino acids. Trimming cost V 0 bases and J 9 bases, with 15 bases left between them. Germline V gene lookup returns CDR1 MNHEY and CDR2 SVGAGI. This CDR3 is CASSYSGTIEGQYF. The CDR3 DNA sequence: TGTGCCAGCAGTTACTCCGGGACGATCGAGGGGCAGTACTTC.

The chain uses TRBV6-5 and TRBJ1-5; TRBD1 might be the D (5 bases). The CDR3 sequence is 13 residues long. The germline V and J ends were trimmed by 11 bases and 2 bases, with 13 bases remaining between them. From germline, CDR1 is MNHEY and CDR2 SVGAGI. DNA of the CDR3: TGTGCCGGACGAGGGGAAGGCAATCAGCCCCAGCATTTT. Its translation is CAGRGEGNQPQHF.

The gene calls are TRBV19 and TRBJ1-1, with a tentative D call TRBD1 (5 bases). Per the germline V gene, CDR1 is LNHDA and CDR2 is SQIVND (reference sequence). The CDR3 sequence is 12 residues long. V was cut by 1 base and J by 6 bases, with 6 bases left in between. Here the CDR3 reads CASSIGGAEAFF. The CDR3, as DNA: TGTGCCAGTAGTATAGGGGGGGCTGAAGCTTTCTTT.